Following are 5 T cell receptor beta chains from one sample sequenced in a study of T-cell memory formation after mild COVID-19. TCRdb fed the 5' RACE reads into MiXCR, producing one record per CDR3 protein. The table has about 360,000 distinct CDR3 sequences, roughly 14% seen once; the top ten hold approximately 20%. Sequencing was carried out using PBMCs or a T cell subset sorted from them (not recorded which). These receptor sequences come from a man aged 18 to 29 who had mild COVID-19 (a few samples of this study predate the infection). Cell type and time point are not known.

V is TRBV7-2 and J is TRBJ2-1; D uncertain. V was trimmed by 0 bases and J by 8 bases, leaving 14 bases between them. This CDR3 comprises 15 residues. Germline V gene sequence: CDR1 SGHTA, CDR2 FQGNSA. CDR3 coding DNA: TGTGCCAGCAGCTTAGCGCACGGAGAGTTGGATGAGCAGTTCTTC. It codes for CASSLAHGELDEQFF.

In its sample, this clonotype was seen a few times. The chain combines TRBV5-1 with TRBJ2-5, with 8 positions matching TRBD1. This CDR3 spans 14 amino acids. Per the germline V gene, CDR1 is SGHRS and CDR2 is YFSETQ. V lost 4 bases, J lost 4 bases, and 6 bases stayed unmatched. CDR3 sequence reads: CASSPGTGRETQYF. The CDR3 DNA reads as TGCGCCAGCAGCCCCGGGACAGGCAGAGAGACCCAGTACTTC. Based on the CDR3 plus reference TRBV5-1 and TRBJ2-5, the full variable domain is KAGVTQTPRYLIKTRGQQVTLSCSPISGHRSVSWYQQTPGQGLQFLFEYFSETQRNKGNFPGRFSGRQFSNSRSEMNVSTLELGDSALYLCASSPGTGRETQYFGPGTRLLVL.

This clonotype has only a few counts. The rearrangement links TRBV12-3 or TRBV12-4 to TRBJ1-2; 7 nucleotides agree with TRBD1. V dropped 3 bases and J dropped 5; count of bases not matched to a gene: 12. The CDR3 sequence is 16 residues long. The CDR3 DNA is TGTGCCAGCAGTTTCCGGAGAAACAGGGGACGTTATGGCTACACCTTC. Translation gives CASSFRRNRGRYGYTF.

This clonotype appeared many times. The chain recombines TRBV5-6 with TRBJ1-5, with TRBD1 as a possible D gene (5 bases). With 0 bases removed from V and 11 bases from J, the gap between germline ends came to 21 bases. CDR3 length: 16 residues. Germline V gives CDR1 SGHDT, CDR2 YYEEEE. CDR3 nucleotide sequence: TGTGCCAGCAGCTTGGGGGGCGCCCGCGCCGTAGAGACCCAGCATTTT. Translating gives CASSLGGARAVETQHF.

The sample holds a few counts of this clonotype. The rearrangement joins TRBV6-6 to TRBJ2-7; D assignment may be TRBD1 or TRBD2 (5 bases each). CDR3 size: 11 residues. Germline lookup yields CDR1 MNHNY and CDR2 SVGAGI (reference sequence). V dropped 6 bases and J dropped 4 bases, with 7 bases sitting between them. DNA for the CDR3: TGTGCCAGCAGGGGACGGTACGAGCAGTACGTC. This gives the protein CASRGRYEQYV.